This TCR beta chain stems from a study of blood T cell repertoires in COVID-19. Study background: There were acute and convalescent COVID-19 samples, and they came from the United States, Italy and Spain. PBMCs, B-cell-depleted T cells, or T cells were the source of the cDNA or gDNA that made up the material.

Authors' processing steps: Amplification of reference gene primers was used by the study to estimate nucleated cell counts. Libraries were prepared by immunoSEQ multiplex PCR; TCRdb keeps only in-frame clonotypes and omits some of them. The V and J calls and clone size are taken from that table; D and trimming were inferred from the DNA. Among about 240,000 clones listed, approximately 80% were seen once. Germline lookup yields CDR1 MNHNS and CDR2 SASEGT. The length of the CDR3 is 17 residues. The V and J ends lost 1 base and 2 bases, in that order; junction bases with no gene match: 2. The sequencing sample was made of peripheral blood. The receptor comes from a woman of 80 years or more with acute or convalescent COVID-19. The V and J genes are TRBV6-1 and TRBJ1-6; 10 bases align to TRBD1. The CDR3 spells CASSEGQGAAYNSPLHF. In DNA, the CDR3 is TGTGCCAGCAGTGAAGGACAGGGGGCCGCCTATAATTCACCCCTCCACTTT.